This TCR beta chain derives from a study of blood T cell repertoires in COVID-19 (dated by TCRdb to the early 2020s). Background on the whole study: The collaborator samples originated in the United States, Italy and Spain and spanned the acute and convalescent phases of COVID-19. The material from the prospective study consisted of cDNA or gDNA derived from T cells, B-cell-depleted T cells, or PBMCs. The dataset comprised deeply sampled blood TCRbeta repertoires from subjects exposed to, actively infected with, or recovered from COVID-19. A freely available public database, intended as a resource for researchers studying the immune response to SARS-CoV-2, is where the repertoires were released. The samples were drawn from two sources: the first 160 participants of the ongoing ImmuneRACE study, and 1,200 or so subjects contributed by 6 global collaborators. The sample metadata nearly always contained a de-identified subject ID, COVID-19 status, age in years and sex. Where available, HLA class I and class II types were obtained from metadata supplied by the sample provider rather than from assay-based typing. The research as a whole found: Clinical and demographic metadata were provided uncurated, with the amount varying by source and participant.

TCRbeta CDR3 regions were amplified from genomic DNA using the immunoSEQ Assay, a bias-controlled multiplex PCR. As for the original processing: The number of nucleated cells in each sample was estimated by amplification of reference gene primers within the assay. Sequence reads were collapsed and filtered to measure the absolute abundance of every unique TCRbeta CDR3 rearrangement. For each sample, productive Simpson clonality was calculated by taking the square root of Simpson's diversity index across productive rearrangements. The table comes from immuneACCESS by way of TCRdb, which keeps in-frame sequences with V and J called. Part of the clones is missing from these tables; in studies checked, under half for an unresolved V gene and the rest for unknown reasons. V and J calls and clone size come straight from that table; D and trimming were deduced from the DNA. Recorded for this sample are approximately 190,000 clones; roughly 87% of them occurred a single time. Under 25% of the sample goes to the ten largest clones.

Worth noting for this clone: The specificity of this receptor is unknown. The input lacks base qualities; no much larger clone sits a single base away.

CDR1 and CDR2 were assigned from the germline V gene as KGHDR and SFDVKD. V loses 0 bases of germline sequence and J loses 7 bases, and the interval between the two ends is 15 bases. There are 16 amino acids in the CDR3, from cysteine to phenylalanine inclusive. Just the 48-base CDR3 DNA is kept, in frame starting at base 1. Collaborating institutions collected whole blood in K2EDTA tubes following their own protocols. Collaborator samples were shipped for TCRbeta analysis as frozen whole blood, isolated PBMCs, or DNA extracted from either sample type. The sequenced sample was peripheral blood. This chain is built from TRBV24-1 and TRBJ2-1; a confident D gene designation cannot be given. The receptor was derived from a man between 60 and 70 years old with active or convalescent COVID-19. CDR3 region: CATSDLRRGNRNEQFF. The nucleotides are TGTGCCACCAGTGATTTGCGGCGAGGCAACCGGAATGAGCAGTTCTTC.